The 10 T cell receptor beta chains below all came from one sample that was sequenced in a study of shared clonotypes between healthy human individuals. Naive CD8 isolation took CD45RO-negative cells positively selected for CCR7 and excluded terminally differentiated effector memory CD45RA+ cells. The table came from immunoSEQ multiplex PCR; TCRdb's copy has only in-frame clones and leaves some out. Altogether about 820,000 clones are present, 80% to 95% being singletons, with the ten largest covering nearly 25%. Material for sequencing was naive CD8+ T cells sorted from blood. These receptor sequences come from a man under 40 in good health.

The rearrangement joins TRBV2 to TRBJ2-7, with TRBD1 identical over 8 bases. CDR3 size: 14 residues. Germline V gives CDR1 SNHLY, CDR2 FYNNEI. V lost 7 bases to trimming and J lost 4 bases; unmatched junction nucleotides: 9. The CDR3 reads CASTPRDRIYEQYF. The CDR3 DNA follows: TGTGCCAGCACCCCCCGGGACAGGATATACGAGCAGTACTTC.

The chain combines TRBV21-1 with TRBJ2-1; the table gives TRBD2 as D, unverified against the DNA. TRBV21-1 is labeled a pseudogene. The CDR3 covers 16 residues. The CDR3 sequence: CASIISGRAGRGEQFF. For the CDR3, the DNA is TGTGCCAGCATCATTAGCGGGAGGGCCGGTAGGGGTGAGCAGTTCTTC.

The chain combines TRBV4-3 with TRBJ2-7; TRBD2 matches 11 bases. Germline V gives CDR1 LGHNA, CDR2 YSLEER. V was pared by 3 bases and J by 3 bases, with 7 bases of the junction left unmatched. CDR3 length: 16 amino acids. Here the CDR3 DNA reads TGCGCCAGCAGCCAGGGGGGGACTAGCGGACACTACGAGCAGTACTTC. Amino acids: CASSQGGTSGHYEQYF.

The V call is TRBV7-9, the J call TRBJ2-3; tentatively, D is TRBD1 (5 bases). Germline V gene data show CDR1 as SEHNR and CDR2 as FQNEAQ (reference sequence). V gave up 5 bases and J gave up 0 bases, with 15 bases separating them. This CDR3 contains 16 residues. The CDR3 loop is CASSPRQKTSTDTQYF. DNA for the CDR3: TGTGCCAGCAGCCCGAGACAGAAAACTAGCACAGATACGCAGTATTTT. Combining the CDR3 with reference TRBV7-9 and TRBJ2-3 gives the whole variable domain DTGVSQNPRHKITKRGQNVTFRCDPISEHNRLYWYRQTLGQGPEFLTYFQNEAQLEKSRLLSDRFSAERPKGSFSTLEIQRTEQGDSAMYLCASSPRQKTSTDTQYFGPGTRLTVL.

V gene TRBV4-1 combines with J gene TRBJ2-5; 8 nucleotides align to TRBD2. Germline V lookup: CDR1 MGHRA, CDR2 YSYEKL. The junction had 8 bases not matched to a gene; V was cut back by 0 bases and J by 5 bases. This CDR3 has 16 residues. This CDR3 is CASSQDPAGAGETQYF. CDR3 nucleotides: TGCGCCAGCAGCCAAGACCCAGCGGGGGCAGGGGAGACCCAGTACTTC.

The chain combines TRBV28 with TRBJ2-7, with TRBD2 matching over 13 bases. This CDR3 is built from 17 residues. V lost 2 bases, J lost 2 bases, and 6 bases stayed unmatched. Germline lookup yields CDR1 MDHEN and CDR2 SYDVKM. DNA of the CDR3: TGTGCCAGCAGTTTAGCACTAGCGGGAGGGGAAGCCTACGAGCAGTACTTC. It is translated as CASSLALAGGEAYEQYF. Using reference TRBV28 and TRBJ2-7 for the parts outside the CDR3, the full variable domain is DVKVTQSSRYLVKRTGEKVFLECVQDMDHENMFWYRQDPGLGLRLIYFSYDVKMKEKGDIPEGYSVSREKKERFSLILESASTNQTSMYLCASSLALAGGEAYEQYFGPGTRLTVT.

The V call is TRBV2, the J call TRBJ2-3, with TRBD2 matching 13 bases. CDR1 SNHLY and CDR2 FYNNEI come from the germline V gene. This CDR3 has 21 residues. The J segment lost 2 bases and the V segment lost 0 bases, leaving 14 bases of the junction unmatched. The CDR3 sequence is CASSEALYGLAGVGDTDTQYF. The CDR3 nucleotides are TGTGCCAGCAGTGAAGCGCTTTACGGACTAGCGGGAGTTGGGGACACAGATACGCAGTATTTT.

J is TRBJ2-1 and V is TRBV2; 8 bases are a match to TRBD2. Germline V lookup: CDR1 SNHLY, CDR2 FYNNEI. The CDR3 extends over 16 amino acids. J lost 5 bases, V lost 6 bases, and 12 bases had no gene match. The CDR3 DNA reads TGTGCCAGCAGGTCTCAAAGCGGGACTAGACACAATGAGCAGTTCTTC. Protein: CASRSQSGTRHNEQFF.

V and J are TRBV29-1 and TRBJ2-1; 7 bases are shared with TRBD2. In germline, CDR1 is SQVTM, CDR2 ANQGSEA. This CDR3 has 14 residues. V trimming: 2 bases; J trimming: 7 bases; junction bases outside the gene matches: 8. The CDR3 protein is CSVESRDYGNEQFF. Written as DNA, the CDR3 is TGCAGCGTTGAATCGCGGGACTACGGGAATGAGCAGTTCTTC.

J is TRBJ2-6 and V is TRBV5-1; 8 bases align to TRBD1. The V and J ends lost 8 bases and 0 bases, in that order; junction bases with no gene match: 7. The germline gives CDR1 SGHRS, CDR2 YFSETQ. The CDR3 has 16 amino acids. In DNA, the CDR3 is TGCGCCAGTTGGACAGGGATTCTCTCTGGGGCCAACGTCCTGACTTTC. It yields the protein CASWTGILSGANVLTF.